This TCR beta chain was sequenced during a study of blood T cell repertoires in COVID-19. Study background: Samples representing acute and convalescent COVID-19 were sourced from the United States, Italy and Spain. From T cells, B-cell-depleted T cells, or PBMCs came the material, which was cDNA or gDNA.

In the original processing: Cell counts per sample came from amplifying reference gene primers. Data came from immunoSEQ multiplex PCR; TCRdb stores just in-frame clones and leaves some out. That table is the source of V, J and clone size, and D and trimming were worked out from the DNA. The sample holds more than 95,000 clones, 85% to 90% seen once. V gave up 2 bases and J gave up 2 bases, with 12 bases separating them. The CDR3 is 15 residues long. Per germline, CDR1 SGHNT and CDR2 YENEEA. The receptor comes from a woman aged 80 or older with acute or convalescent COVID-19. The rearrangement joins TRBV11-3 to TRBJ2-5; TRBD1 is a possible D gene (6 bases). Source material: peripheral blood. The CDR3: CASSLRSDSQETQYF. CDR3 DNA sequence: TGTGCCAGCAGCTTACGGTCGGACAGTCAAGAGACCCAGTACTTC. The entire variable domain, with the rest obtained from reference TRBV11-3 and TRBJ2-5, is as follows: EAGVVQSPRYKIIEKKQPVAFWCNPISGHNTLYWYLQNLGQGPELLIRYENEEAVDDSQLPKDRFSAERLKGVDSTLKIQPAELGDSAVYLCASSLRSDSQETQYFGPGTRLLVL.